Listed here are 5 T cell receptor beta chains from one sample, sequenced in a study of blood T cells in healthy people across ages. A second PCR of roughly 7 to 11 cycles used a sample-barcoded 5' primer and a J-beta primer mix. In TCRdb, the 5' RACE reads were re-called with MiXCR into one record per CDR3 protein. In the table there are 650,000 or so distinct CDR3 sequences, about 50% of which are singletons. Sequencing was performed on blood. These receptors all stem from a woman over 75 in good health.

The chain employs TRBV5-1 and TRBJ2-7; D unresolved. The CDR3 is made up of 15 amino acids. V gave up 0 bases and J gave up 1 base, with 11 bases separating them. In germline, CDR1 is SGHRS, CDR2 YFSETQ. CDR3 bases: TGCGCCAGCAGCTTGGTCGGGTTTAGGTCCTACGAGCAGTACTTC. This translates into CASSLVGFRSYEQYF. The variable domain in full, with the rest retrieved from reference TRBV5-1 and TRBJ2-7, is KAGVTQTPRYLIKTRGQQVTLSCSPISGHRSVSWYQQTPGQGLQFLFEYFSETQRNKGNFPGRFSGRQFSNSRSEMNVSTLELGDSALYLCASSLVGFRSYEQYFGPGTRLTVT.

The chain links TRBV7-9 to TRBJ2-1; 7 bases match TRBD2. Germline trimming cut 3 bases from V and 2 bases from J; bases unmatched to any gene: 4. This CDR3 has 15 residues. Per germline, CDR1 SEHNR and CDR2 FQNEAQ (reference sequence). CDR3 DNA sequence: TGTGCCAGCAGCTTGTCACTAGCGACCTACAATGAGCAGTTCTTC. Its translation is CASSLSLATYNEQFF.

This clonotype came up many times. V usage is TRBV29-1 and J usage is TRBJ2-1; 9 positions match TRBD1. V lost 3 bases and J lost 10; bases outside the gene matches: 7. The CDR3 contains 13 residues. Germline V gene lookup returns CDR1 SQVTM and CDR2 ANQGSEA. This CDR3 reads CSVEGQGVREQFF. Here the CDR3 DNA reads TGCAGCGTTGAGGGACAGGGCGTGAGGGAGCAGTTCTTC.

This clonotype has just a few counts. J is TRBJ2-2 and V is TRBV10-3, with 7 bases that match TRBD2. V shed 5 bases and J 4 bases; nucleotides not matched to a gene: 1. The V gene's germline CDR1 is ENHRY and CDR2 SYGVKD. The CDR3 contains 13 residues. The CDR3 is CAISPGGTGELFF. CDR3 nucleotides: TGTGCCATCAGTCCGGGGGGCACCGGGGAGCTGTTTTTT.

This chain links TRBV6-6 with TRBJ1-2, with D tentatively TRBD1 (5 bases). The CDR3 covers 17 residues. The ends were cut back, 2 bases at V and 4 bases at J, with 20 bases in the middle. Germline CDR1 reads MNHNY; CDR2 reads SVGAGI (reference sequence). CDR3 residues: CASSYTGVSAGTYGYTF. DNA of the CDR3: TGTGCCAGCAGTTACACCGGCGTGTCGGCAGGGACCTATGGCTACACCTTC.